The text below deals with one T cell receptor (beta chain). This entry belongs to a study of T cells expressing NK-cell markers. There are 16 residues in the CDR3. The germline V gene has CDR1 SGHTA and CDR2 FQGTGA. Reanalyzing the 5' RACE reads, TCRdb keeps one entry per CDR3 protein, without DNA. Across under 500,000 distinct CDR3 sequences, the top ten clones capture about 7.1% of the sample. This TCR came from a woman between 18 and 69 years old in good health. Sequenced sample: blood T cells: a sorted CD56 or NKG2C T cell subset, CD4+ or CD8+ T cells, or bulk PBMC T cells (not recorded which). V usage is TRBV7-3 and J usage is TRBJ2-2; the TCRdb call, TRBD2, lacks DNA for checking. CDR3 in amino acids: CASSSGLAGGVGELFF.